Reported below is one T cell receptor beta chain. What it binds is unknown. These data originate in a study of radiation and T cells in renal cell carcinoma. Study-level findings and limits: Without pretreatment biopsies, baseline tumor clonotype presence was undetermined.

Unmatched junction bases numbered 6, after V lost 6 bases and J lost 2 bases. CDR1 SQVTM and CDR2 ANQGSEA come from the germline V gene. The CDR3 runs to 13 residues. As for time point: blood 4 weeks post-SBRT, at nephrectomy. Noted treatment: 15 Gy SBRT to primary tumor, nephrectomy 4 weeks later. Some clones are missing from TCRdb's copy, which holds only in-frame ones; the method was immunoSEQ multiplex PCR. The sample contains over 90,000 clones, roughly 82% of which appear only once. The specimen comprised blood, sampled from a patient whose treatment included radiotherapy and nephrectomy. The sequence was collected from a man aged 55 to 70 with renal cell carcinoma. V and J are TRBV29-1 and TRBJ2-7; 8 nucleotides agree with TRBD1. The CDR3 here is CSVRGTGPYEQYF. CDR3 bases: TGCAGCGTCCGAGGGACAGGCCCCTACGAGCAGTACTTC.